This T cell receptor (beta chain) is drawn from a study of cytomegalovirus exposure and HLA in healthy donors. Study-level findings and limits: With later analysis, a missense DCLRE1C variant became linked to TCR beta V- and J-gene trimming. Productive status was seen about 90% or about 30% of the time for most TCR beta V segments in an earlier analysis. The study put 160 or so TCR beta chains on its list as cytomegalovirus-associated. No immune exposure information besides CMV serostatus was available.

Germline lookup yields CDR1 SGHRS and CDR2 YFSETQ. The V end was cut by 4 bases, the J end by 4 bases, with 14 bases between. There are 14 residues in the CDR3. The PCR contained 60 Vbeta and 13 Jbeta primers. The repertoire was sequenced with immunoSEQ multiplex PCR; TCRdb's copy has only in-frame clones and lacks some. The table lists approximately 100,000 clones, about 76% of them singletons. In the case of this clone: Its specificity is unknown.

The specimen was PBMCs. The sequence was obtained from a woman between 35 and 50 years old in good health and CMV-seropositive. The J gene is TRBJ1-2, the V gene TRBV5-1, with a tentative D call TRBD1 (6 bases). CDR3 protein: CASSTGTAVYGYTF. The CDR3 bases are TGCGCCAGCAGCACAGGGACGGCCGTCTATGGCTACACCTTC.